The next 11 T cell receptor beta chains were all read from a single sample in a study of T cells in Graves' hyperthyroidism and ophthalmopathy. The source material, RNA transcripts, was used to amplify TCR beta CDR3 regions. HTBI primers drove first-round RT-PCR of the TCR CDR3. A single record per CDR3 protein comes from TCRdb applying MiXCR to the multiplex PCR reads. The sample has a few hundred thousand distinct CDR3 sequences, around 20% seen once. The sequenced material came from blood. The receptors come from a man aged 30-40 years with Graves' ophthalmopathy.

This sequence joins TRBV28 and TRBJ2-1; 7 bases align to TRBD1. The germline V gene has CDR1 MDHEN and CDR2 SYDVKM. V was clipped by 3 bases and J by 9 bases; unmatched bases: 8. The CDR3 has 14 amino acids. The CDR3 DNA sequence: TGTGCCAGCAGTTTGGTGACAGGGTTATCTGAGCAGTTCTTC. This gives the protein CASSLVTGLSEQFF.

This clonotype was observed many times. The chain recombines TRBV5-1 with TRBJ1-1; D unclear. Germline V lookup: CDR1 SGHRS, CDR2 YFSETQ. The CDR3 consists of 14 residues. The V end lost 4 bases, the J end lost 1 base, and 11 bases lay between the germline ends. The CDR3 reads CASSPVAGNTEAFF. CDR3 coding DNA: TGCGCCAGCAGCCCGGTCGCGGGGAACACTGAAGCTTTCTTT.

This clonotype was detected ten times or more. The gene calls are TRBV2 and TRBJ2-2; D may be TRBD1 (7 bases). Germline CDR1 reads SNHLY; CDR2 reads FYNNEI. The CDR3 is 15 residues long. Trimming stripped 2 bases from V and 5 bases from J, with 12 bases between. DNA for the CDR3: TGTGCCAGCAGTGAATGGTCAGGGGGGACCGGGGAGCTGTTTTTT. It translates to CASSEWSGGTGELFF.

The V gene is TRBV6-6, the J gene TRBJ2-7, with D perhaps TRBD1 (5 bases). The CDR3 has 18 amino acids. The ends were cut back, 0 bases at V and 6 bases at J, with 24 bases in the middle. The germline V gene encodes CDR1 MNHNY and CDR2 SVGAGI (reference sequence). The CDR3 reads CASSYSVGLPVQRREQYF. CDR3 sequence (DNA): TGTGCCAGCAGTTACTCGGTGGGGCTTCCTGTACAAAGGCGCGAGCAGTACTTC.

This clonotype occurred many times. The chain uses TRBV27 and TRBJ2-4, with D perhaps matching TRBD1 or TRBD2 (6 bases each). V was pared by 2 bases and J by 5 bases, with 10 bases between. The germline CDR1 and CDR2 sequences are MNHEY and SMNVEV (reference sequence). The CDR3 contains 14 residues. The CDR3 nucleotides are TGTGCCAGCAGTTTAAATGGGGGGCAAAACATTCAGTACTTC. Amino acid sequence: CASSLNGGQNIQYF.

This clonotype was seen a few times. CDR3: CASGSVLAIHNEQFF. The DNA for the CDR3 is TGTGCCAGCGGTTCTGTGCTAGCGATACACAATGAGCAGTTCTTC. The V gene is TRBV27, the J gene TRBJ2-1; D possibly corresponds to TRBD2 (6 bases). Trimming took 8 bases from V and 5 from J, leaving 19 bases between them. There are 15 residues in the CDR3. Germline V CDR1 and CDR2: MNHEY, SMNVEV (reference sequence).

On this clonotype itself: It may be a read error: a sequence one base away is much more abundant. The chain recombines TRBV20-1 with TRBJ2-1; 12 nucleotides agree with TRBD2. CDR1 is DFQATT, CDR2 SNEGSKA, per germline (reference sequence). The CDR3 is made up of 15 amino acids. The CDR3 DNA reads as TGCAGTGCTGCGACTAGCGGGAGCTCCTACAATGAGCAGTCCTTC. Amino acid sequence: CSAATSGSSYNEQSF.

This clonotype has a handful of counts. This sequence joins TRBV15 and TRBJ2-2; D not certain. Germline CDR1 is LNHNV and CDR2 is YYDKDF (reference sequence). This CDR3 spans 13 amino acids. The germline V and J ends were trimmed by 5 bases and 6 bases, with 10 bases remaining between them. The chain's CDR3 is CATSAASPGELFF. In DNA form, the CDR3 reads TGTGCCACCAGCGCCGCTTCTCCCGGGGAGCTGTTTTTT.

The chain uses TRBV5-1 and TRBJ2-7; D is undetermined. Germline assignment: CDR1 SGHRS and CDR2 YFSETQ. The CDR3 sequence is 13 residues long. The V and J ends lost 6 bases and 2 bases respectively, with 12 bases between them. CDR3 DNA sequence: TGCGCCAGCAAGCCCCAGGTGCCCTACGAGCAGTACTTC. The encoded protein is CASKPQVPYEQYF.

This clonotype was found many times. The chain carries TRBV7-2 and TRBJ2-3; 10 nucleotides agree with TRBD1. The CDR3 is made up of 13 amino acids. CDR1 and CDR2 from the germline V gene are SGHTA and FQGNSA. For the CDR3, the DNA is TGTGCTTCGACAGGGGGCGCATTAGATACGCAGTATTTT. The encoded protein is CASTGGALDTQYF.

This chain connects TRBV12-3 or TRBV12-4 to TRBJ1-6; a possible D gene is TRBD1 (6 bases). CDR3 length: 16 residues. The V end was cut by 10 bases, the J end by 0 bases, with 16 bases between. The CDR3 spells CAINPTGSSYNSPLHF. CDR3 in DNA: TGTGCCATCAACCCTACAGGGAGCTCCTATAATTCACCCCTCCACTTT.